The rows below give T cell receptor beta chains drawn from one sample of a study of metastatic and nonmetastatic thyroid tumors. TCRdb re-called the PCR reads with MiXCR. The table includes tens of thousands of clones, over 15% detected once. The sequencing sample was made of blood. The receptors here all came from a female donor with papillary thyroid cancer or a benign thyroid nodule (not recorded which). Some clones in this sample may be carry-over from other donors' samples. The CDR3 runs from the conserved cysteine through the conserved F or W. D genes are given only for firm matches. Clone size is stated in some rows and not others, as once, few, many or a class when expanded.

abundance	j_gene	d_gene	v_gene	CDR3nt	CDR3aa
.	TRBJ1-1	.	TRBV18	TGTGCCAGCTCAAGACAGCAGAACACTGAAGCTTTCTTT	CASSRQQNTEAFF
many	TRBJ2-7	.	TRBV5-6	TGTGCCAGCAGCCCCCGAGACCCAGTGGAGCAGTACTTC	CASSPRDPVEQYF
many	TRBJ2-5	.	TRBV27	TGTGCCAGCAAGATGGCGAGGGGGAGAGAGACCCAGTACTTC	CASKMARGRETQYF
many	TRBJ2-4	.	TRBV6-4	TGTGCCAGCAGCAGGGGGTCAGGGACTCTAGCCAAAAACATTCAGTACTTC	CASSRGSGTLAKNIQYF
many	TRBJ1-1	TRBD1	TRBV5-6	TGTGCCAGCAGCTACAGGGGAGTCACTGAAGCTTTCTTT	CASSYRGVTEAFF
.	TRBJ2-5	.	TRBV24-1	TGTGCCACCGCGGGCGGAGGGGGTAGGGGCCTCCAAGAGACACAGTACTTC	CATAGGGGRGLQETQYF
many	TRBJ2-5	.	TRBV3-1	TGTGCCAGCAGCCTCAGCCCGCAAGAGACCCAGTACTTC	CASSLSPQETQYF
many	TRBJ1-1	.	TRBV3-1	TGTACCAGCAGCCCCGACCGGCTCAGGACTGAAGCTTTCTTT	CTSSPDRLRTEAFF
many	TRBJ2-2	TRBD1	TRBV5-1	TGCGCCAGCAGTCGAGGACAGGACACCGGGGAGCTGTTTTTT	CASSRGQDTGELFF
many	TRBJ2-3	TRBD1	TRBV29-1	TGCAGCGTTGGCCTTCGAGACAGGGGATTCACAGATACGCAGTATTTT	CSVGLRDRGFTDTQYF
many	TRBJ2-3	.	TRBV20-1	TGCAGTGCTGTCTCCGGGACCGAATCAGGCACAGATACGCAGTATTTT	CSAVSGTESGTDTQYF
many	TRBJ2-7	.	TRBV3-1	TGTGCCAGCAGCCAAGATGTCGCTGTTGCCTACGAGCAGTACTTC	CASSQDVAVAYEQYF
few	TRBJ1-5	.	TRBV28	TGTGCCGGCAGTTTGAGCAGGCCCAATCAGCCCCAGCATTTT	CAGSLSRPNQPQHF
many	TRBJ2-3	.	TRBV28	TGTGCCAGCAGTTTATTGAGCGGACGCACAGATACGCAGTATTTT	CASSLLSGRTDTQYF
.	TRBJ1-2	.	TRBV19	TGTGCCAGTAATAGCACAGGGTTGAGCGTCTACACCTTC	CASNSTGLSVYTF
.	TRBJ1-5	.	TRBV20-1	TGCAGCGAGGAGGGGAGTTGGCGCAATCAGCCCCAGCATTTT	CSEEGSWRNQPQHF
many	TRBJ1-5	.	TRBV5-1	TGCGCCAGCAGCCTAGGCCAGGTCGCAGGTCAGCCCCAGCATTTT	CASSLGQVAGQPQHF
many	TRBJ1-5	.	TRBV5-8	TGTGCCAGCAGCGGCGGCCCATATAGCAATCAGCCCCAGCATTTT	CASSGGPYSNQPQHF
many	TRBJ2-3	TRBD1	TRBV11-2	TGTGCCAGCAGCCCCAGGGGGGATACGCAGTATTTT	CASSPRGDTQYF
many	TRBJ1-5	.	TRBV7-2	TGTGCCAGCAGCACTCGCGCCGAGCAGAAGCCCCAGCATTTT	CASSTRAEQKPQHF
many	TRBJ1-2	TRBD1	TRBV19	TGTGCCAGTAGTGTACAGGGGAGTGATGGCTACACCTTC	CASSVQGSDGYTF
many	TRBJ2-7	.	TRBV11-2	TGTGCCAGCAGTTCAGTATACGAGCAGTACTTC	CASSSVYEQYF
many	TRBJ1-1	TRBD1	TRBV13	TGTGCCAGCAGCTTCGGGACAGGGGCTGAAGCTTTCTTT	CASSFGTGAEAFF
many	TRBJ1-2	.	TRBV4-1	TGCGCCAGCAGCCAAGACCCAGAATTGAACTATGGCTACACCTTC	CASSQDPELNYGYTF
many	TRBJ2-2	TRBD2	TRBV7-2	TGTGCGGATGGGGGGGTTAAAGGAAGGGAGAACACCGGGGAGCTGTTTTTT	CADGGVKGRENTGELFF
few	TRBJ2-5	.	TRBV5-4	TGTGCCAGCAGCTTCCAGGAGACCCAGTACTTC	CASSFQETQYF
many	TRBJ1-4	TRBD1	TRBV5-1	TGCGCCAGCAGCAAAACAGGGGGCCCTAATGAAAAACTGTTTTTT	CASSKTGGPNEKLFF
many	TRBJ2-7	TRBD1	TRBV11-2	TGTGCCAGCAGCCGACAGGGGGAGAGGGAGCAGTACTTC	CASSRQGEREQYF
many	TRBJ2-7	.	TRBV20-1	TGCAGTGTGCCGGAACAGAGATCCTACGAGCAGTACTTC	CSVPEQRSYEQYF
many	TRBJ2-3	.	TRBV5-1	TGCGCCAGCAGCAGTACCACAGATACGCAGTATTTT	CASSSTTDTQYF
many	TRBJ1-6	.	TRBV27	TGTGCCAGCAGTGCCTTGACAGGCAGCGTCGCTTCACCCCTCCACTTT	CASSALTGSVASPLHF
many	TRBJ1-5	.	TRBV6-1	TGTGCCAGCAGTTCCTTACAGAATAGCAATCAGCCCCAGCATTTT	CASSSLQNSNQPQHF
many	TRBJ1-6	.	TRBV20-1	TGCAGTGCTGCAACGGACACCGGGGAGACACCCCTCCACTTT	CSAATDTGETPLHF
.	TRBJ1-6	.	TRBV3-1	TGTGCCAGCAGCCCCGACAGATCCTATAATTCACCCCTCCACTTT	CASSPDRSYNSPLHF
many	TRBJ2-1	.	TRBV29-1	TGCAGCGTTACAGTGGGGTACTCCTACAATGAGCAGTTCTTC	CSVTVGYSYNEQFF
few	TRBJ2-3	.	TRBV18	TGTGCCAGCTCGTCCGTAACTAGCACAGATACGCAGTATTTT	CASSSVTSTDTQYF
many	TRBJ2-1	.	TRBV20-1	TGCAGTGCTGGTATTTGGGCAGAATACAATGAGCAGTTCTTC	CSAGIWAEYNEQFF
many	TRBJ2-7	.	TRBV7-2	TGTGCCAGCAGGGTCCTCGCGGGGAGCTCCTACGAGCAGTACTTC	CASRVLAGSSYEQYF
.	TRBJ1-1	.	TRBV11-2	TGTGCCAGCAGCTTAAGCCCCACAGGGTCGGGCACTGAAGCTTTCTTT	CASSLSPTGSGTEAFF
.	TRBJ2-7	TRBD2	TRBV5-4	TGTGCCAGCAAGGAGGGGGTAAATAGCGGGACTGAAGAGCAGTACTTC	CASKEGVNSGTEEQYF
.	TRBJ2-1	TRBD2	TRBV9	TGTGCCAGCAGCCCCTCTAGCGGGATAACCTACAATGAGCAGTTCTTC	CASSPSSGITYNEQFF
.	TRBJ2-1	TRBD2	TRBV20-1	TGCAGTGCCCGGACTAGCGGGGGAACAAACTCCTACAATGAGCAGTTCTTC	CSARTSGGTNSYNEQFF
many	TRBJ2-3	TRBD2	TRBV27	TGTGCCAGCAGTTTATCGTACGGGGGGAGCACAGATACGCAGTATTTT	CASSLSYGGSTDTQYF
many	TRBJ1-1	.	TRBV29-1	TGCAGCGCGTTATCGGGAAATACTGAAGCTTTCTTT	CSALSGNTEAFF
many	TRBJ1-5	.	TRBV12-3/TRBV12-4	TGTGCCAGCAGTTTAATGCGAGGTCAGCCCCAGCATTTT	CASSLMRGQPQHF
many	TRBJ2-2	TRBD1	TRBV15	TGTGCCACCAGCAGGACAGGGGACACCGGGGAGCTGTTTTTT	CATSRTGDTGELFF